The 25 T cell receptor beta chains given below trace back to one sample, sequenced in a study of cytomegalovirus exposure and HLA in healthy donors. The PCR contained 60 Vbeta and 13 Jbeta primers. Generated by immunoSEQ multiplex PCR, the TCRdb table keeps only in-frame clones and is missing some. This sample carries under 150,000 clones, approximately 78% of them seen once, and the ten largest clones take roughly 4%. Material: PBMCs. Receptors originate from a middle-aged woman in good health and CMV-seropositive.

This clone was picked up a small number of times. The chain combines TRBV6-6 with TRBJ1-5; the D gene is possibly TRBD1 (5 bases). Per germline, CDR1 MNHNY and CDR2 SVGAGI (reference sequence). V lost 6 bases to trimming and J lost 0 bases, with 9 bases between them. The CDR3 loop spans 14 amino acids. The CDR3 is CASRWTHSNQPQHF. In nucleotides, the CDR3 is TGTGCCAGCAGATGGACACATAGCAATCAGCCCCAGCATTTT.

The CDR3 DNA is TGCAGCGTTGTCAGGGAATCGAATGGCTACACCTTC. This encodes CSVVRESNGYTF. V and J are TRBV29-1 and TRBJ1-2, with D perhaps TRBD1 (5 bases). The V gene lost 4 bases and the J gene lost 6 bases, with 12 bases spanning the gap. The CDR3 length is 12 residues. Germline-derived CDR1 and CDR2 are SQVTM and ANQGSEA.

V and J are TRBV5-4 and TRBJ2-5, with 8 positions matching TRBD2. Trimming removed 0 bases from V and 5 bases from J; junction bases left unmatched: 9. Germline CDR1 and CDR2: SGHNT and YYREEE (reference sequence). The CDR3 length is 16 residues. In DNA form, the CDR3 reads TGTGCCAGCAGCTTGGCGAGCGGGGGCTCCGGGGAGACCCAGTACTTC. It yields the protein CASSLASGGSGETQYF.

V usage is TRBV7-9 and J usage is TRBJ2-5, with 8 bases fitting TRBD2. J gave up 4 bases and V 2 bases, and 9 bases lay outside the gene matches. The CDR3 runs to 16 residues. Germline values: CDR1 SEHNR, CDR2 FQNEAQ (reference sequence). The CDR3 reads CASSLTGGRRRETQYF. DNA for the CDR3: TGTGCCAGCAGCTTAACGGGGGGGCGCCGTCGAGAGACCCAGTACTTC.

The V gene is TRBV27, the J gene TRBJ2-7, with 7 nucleotides matching TRBD1. After removal of 8 bases from V and 6 bases from J, the junction contained 7 bases not matched to a gene. Germline loops: CDR1 MNHEY, CDR2 SMNVEV (reference sequence). The CDR3 totals 12 residues. As DNA, the CDR3 is TGTGCCAGCGGGACAGCGTTCTCCGAGCAGTACTTC. Protein product: CASGTAFSEQYF.

The chain employs TRBV28 and TRBJ1-4; TRBD1 might be the D (6 bases). The germline V gene encodes CDR1 MDHEN and CDR2 SYDVKM. Trimming pared 9 bases from V and 8 bases from J, leaving 16 bases between. This CDR3 has 13 amino acids. This chain's CDR3 is CASKQGFREKLFF. The DNA of the CDR3 is TGTGCCAGTAAACAGGGTTTTAGAGAAAAACTGTTTTTT.

The CDR3 DNA is TGTGCCAGCAGTGTATCCCTCACAGATACGCAGTATTTT. The encoded protein is CASSVSLTDTQYF. The chain has TRBV2 and TRBJ2-3; D unresolved. Germline CDR1 is SNHLY and CDR2 is FYNNEI. The CDR3 runs 13 residues. Trimming shortened V by 4 bases and J by 2 bases, and 7 bases separated the two germline ends.

The chain links TRBV6-4 to TRBJ2-7; 10 bases match TRBD1. J was trimmed by 2 bases and V by 6 bases; bases with no gene match: 10. The CDR3 is 16 residues long. CDR1 MRHNA and CDR2 SNTAGT come from the germline V gene. CDR3 residues: CASSANSGTGAYEQYF. CDR3 coding DNA: TGTGCCAGCAGCGCAAACTCCGGGACAGGGGCCTACGAGCAGTACTTC.

The chain couples TRBV7-9 to TRBJ1-2, with TRBD1 identical over 7 bases. This CDR3 comprises 14 residues. The J segment lost 5 bases and the V segment lost 1 base, leaving 4 bases of the junction unmatched. The germline gives CDR1 SEHNR, CDR2 FQNEAQ (reference sequence). The CDR3 loop is CASSLVLTGYGYTF. In DNA, the CDR3 is TGTGCCAGCAGCTTAGTTCTGACAGGGTATGGCTACACCTTC.

Concerning this clone itself: The same CDR3 can be traced to other DNA sequences in this sample. The rearrangement uses TRBV5-1 and TRBJ2-2; 7 bases align to TRBD1. V trimming: 2 bases; J trimming: 1 base; junction bases outside the gene matches: 2. Germline V gene sequence: CDR1 SGHRS, CDR2 YFSETQ. This CDR3 spans 15 amino acids. CDR3 sequence reads: CASSLNRGNTGELFF. CDR3 bases: TGCGCCAGCAGCTTAAACAGGGGGAACACCGGGGAGCTGTTTTTT.

This clone was counted between two and nine times. The V gene is TRBV4-3, the J gene TRBJ1-5, with TRBD1 matching 7 bases. V dropped 4 bases and J dropped 2; count of bases not matched to a gene: 5. Looked up from germline, CDR1 is LGHNA and CDR2 is YSLEER. The CDR3 has 15 residues. CDR3 DNA: TGCGCCAGCAGCCTGGACAGGACGCGCAATCAGCCCCAGCATTTT. Translation: CASSLDRTRNQPQHF.

This clone has just a few counts. The chain has TRBV5-1 and TRBJ1-1, with unresolved D. CDR1 and CDR2 from the germline V gene are SGHRS and YFSETQ. The CDR3 has 14 amino acids. Between the trimmed V and J ends, which lost 2 bases and 5 bases, there was a span of 13 bases. CDR3 sequence: CASSFGRGTTEAFF. The DNA of the CDR3 is TGCGCCAGCAGCTTTGGACGGGGAACGACTGAAGCTTTCTTT.

This clone was seen just once. The rearrangement joins TRBV4-3 to TRBJ2-3; a possible D gene is TRBD2 (6 bases). Germline lookup yields CDR1 LGHNA and CDR2 YSLEER. CDR3 length: 16 residues. V gave up 4 bases and J gave up 0 bases, with 14 bases separating them. For the CDR3, the DNA is TGCGCCAGCAGCCCAAGCCGGGACTCAAGCACAGATACGCAGTATTTT. This codes for CASSPSRDSSTDTQYF.

This clone was counted between two and nine times. The genes are TRBV29-1 and TRBJ2-1, with D tentatively TRBD2 (5 bases). This CDR3 spans 12 amino acids. Germline V gene data show CDR1 as SQVTM and CDR2 as ANQGSEA. Trimming left V 7 bases short and J 7 bases short, with 14 bases between. The CDR3 nucleotides read TGCAGCGGGAGGACCTTGATTAATGAGCAGTTCTTC. It codes for CSGRTLINEQFF.

This clone showed up just once. V and J are TRBV19 and TRBJ2-2, with D tentatively TRBD1 (5 bases). The CDR3 is 14 residues long. Germline-derived CDR1 and CDR2 are LNHDA and SQIVND (reference sequence). V gave up 5 bases and J gave up 5 bases, with 12 bases separating them. CDR3: CASSGRVTTGELFF. The CDR3, as DNA: TGTGCCAGTAGTGGCAGGGTAACGACCGGGGAGCTGTTTTTT. Full variable domain (outside the CDR3, taken from reference TRBV19 and TRBJ2-2): DGGITQSPKYLFRKEGQNVTLSCEQNLNHDAMYWYRQDPGQGLRLIYYSQIVNDFQKGDIAEGYSVSREKKESFPLTVTSAQKNPTAFYLCASSGRVTTGELFFGEGSRLTVL.

The gene calls are TRBV7-6 and TRBJ2-3, with TRBD2 identical over 7 bases. Per the germline V gene, CDR1 is SGHVS and CDR2 is FNYEAQ. V gave up 2 bases and J gave up 1 base; unmatched junction bases: 3. This CDR3 has 15 amino acids. The CDR3 DNA is TGTGCCAGCAGCTTAATCGCGGGGGGCACAGATACGCAGTATTTT. It encodes CASSLIAGGTDTQYF.

This rearrangement joins TRBV15 to TRBJ1-4; D might be TRBD1 (6 bases). With 8 bases removed from V and 8 bases from J, the gap between germline ends came to 12 bases. The CDR3 sequence is 12 residues long. Germline V gives CDR1 LNHNV, CDR2 YYDKDF (reference sequence). For the CDR3, the DNA is TGTGCCACCTCCAGGGGAAACGAAAAACTGTTTTTT. It yields the protein CATSRGNEKLFF. The full variable domain, in which reference TRBV15 and TRBJ1-4 provide the parts outside the CDR3, is DAMVIQNPRYQVTQFGKPVTLSCSQTLNHNVMYWYQQKSSQAPKLLFHYYDKDFNNEADTPDNFQSRRPNTSFCFLDIRSPGLGDTAMYLCATSRGNEKLFFGSGTQLSVL.

The gene calls are TRBV25-1 and TRBJ2-7; maybe TRBD2 (5 bases). Germline CDR1 MGHDK, CDR2 SYGVNS. Trimming removed 8 bases at V and 0 bases at J, with 17 bases between. CDR3 length: 15 residues. CDR3 amino acids: CASGRLGESSYEQYF. The CDR3 nucleotides are TGTGCCAGCGGAAGACTGGGAGAAAGCTCCTACGAGCAGTACTTC.

This sequence joins TRBV5-1 and TRBJ2-5; the match to TRBD1 covers 12 bases. The V gene's germline CDR1 is SGHRS and CDR2 YFSETQ. The CDR3 runs 15 residues. The J segment lost 5 bases and the V segment lost 3 bases, leaving 5 bases of the junction unmatched. The CDR3 spells CASSSGTGGGETQYF. CDR3 nucleotide sequence: TGCGCCAGCAGCTCCGGGACAGGGGGCGGGGAGACCCAGTACTTC.

This clone has more than one count but fewer than ten. The J gene is TRBJ2-5, the V gene TRBV7-3; D gene uncertain. The CDR3 has 13 amino acids. V lost 1 base to trimming and J lost 5 bases, with 8 bases between them. The V gene's germline CDR1 is SGHTA and CDR2 FQGTGA. The CDR3 sequence is CASSLKSSETQYF. The CDR3 DNA reads as TGTGCCAGCAGCTTAAAATCTTCCGAGACCCAGTACTTC.

This chain's CDR3 is CASSQDLQVDGYTF. The CDR3 DNA reads as TGTGCCAGCAGCCAAGATTTGCAGGTCGATGGCTACACCTTC. The chain carries TRBV4-2 and TRBJ1-2; D unresolved. The CDR3 contains 14 residues. V lost 0 bases and J lost 6, with 11 bases in between. CDR1 and CDR2 from the germline V gene are LGHNA and YNFKEQ.

The chain recombines TRBV7-6 with TRBJ1-5; tentatively, D is TRBD1 (6 bases). V shed 1 base and J shed 4 bases, with 11 bases lying between them. The germline CDR1 and CDR2 sequences are SGHVS and FNYEAQ. The CDR3 sequence is 15 residues long. The CDR3 sequence is CASSLGGGLNQPQHF. In DNA form, the CDR3 reads TGTGCCAGCAGCTTAGGAGGGGGTCTTAATCAGCCCCAGCATTTT.

The chain employs TRBV27 and TRBJ2-7; a possible D gene is TRBD2 (6 bases). The germline V gene has CDR1 MNHEY and CDR2 SMNVEV (reference sequence). The length of the CDR3 is 16 residues. V lost 2 bases, J lost 7 bases, and 21 bases lay in between. CDR3: CASSLGFSTRSWEQYF. The CDR3 bases are TGTGCCAGCAGTTTAGGGTTTTCGACTAGGTCGTGGGAGCAGTACTTC.

This clone was picked up one time. The chain employs TRBV6-1 and TRBJ2-3, with 8 bases that match TRBD2. Losses at the gene ends were 8 bases for V and 6 bases for J; bases not matched to a gene: 10. Looked up from germline, CDR1 is MNHNS and CDR2 is SASEGT. This CDR3 has 14 amino acids. CDR3 nucleotides: TGTGCCAGCGTGAGAGCGGGAGCCTCCGATACGCAGTATTTT. It translates to CASVRAGASDTQYF.

The genes are TRBV7-2 and TRBJ1-1, with D possibly matching TRBD1 (6 bases). Germline CDR1 SGHTA, CDR2 FQGNSA. V was clipped by 1 base and J by 10 bases, with 13 bases between them. The CDR3 runs to 13 residues. CDR3 in DNA: TGTGCCAGCAGCTTAGGACAGGCGTACGGAGCTTTCTTT. This encodes CASSLGQAYGAFF.